This T cell receptor beta chain was profiled in a study of T-cell memory formation after mild COVID-19. Looking at the study overall: TCR clusters were largely donor specific. The study, taken as a whole, reports: Clones that contracted from day 15 to 85 were balanced CD4/CD8, while later expanders leaned CD4+.

The CDR3 consists of 13 residues. V lost 3 bases and J lost 6, with 10 bases in between. Germline lookup yields CDR1 SGHTA and CDR2 FQGTGA. After 5'RACE with constant-segment primers, TCR alpha and TCR beta cDNA libraries carrying sample barcodes and UMIs were obtained. In TCRdb, the 5' RACE reads were re-called with MiXCR into one record per CDR3 protein. The sample carries 90,000 to 120,000 distinct CDR3 sequences, 15% to 20% recorded once. On this clonotype itself: The antigen is not known.

This clonotype originated in a man aged 18 to 29 who had mild COVID-19 (a few samples of this study predate the infection). Cell type and time point are not known. Material: PBMCs or a T cell subset sorted from them (not recorded which). V gene TRBV7-3 combines with J gene TRBJ2-3; possibly TRBD2 for D (5 bases). The DNA of the CDR3 is TGTGCCAGCAGCTTCAGCGGTCCGGATACGCAGTATTTT. Protein product: CASSFSGPDTQYF.